This T cell receptor (beta chain) was observed in a study of T cell repertoires in ileal Crohn's disease. Of note for this clone: Its antigen is still unknown.

Eligibility required adulthood, ileal or ileocolonic Crohn's disease and indicated ileocolonic resection. The junction had 7 bases not matched to a gene; V was cut back by 5 bases and J by 3 bases. Germline CDR1 and CDR2: LNHNV and YYDKDF (reference sequence). CDR3 size: 15 residues. Study findings and constraints: Active smokers at surgery had more clonal expansions than non-smokers.

TCRdb keeps only in-frame clones here, not all; method: immunoSEQ multiplex PCR. Of some 6,000 clones in the sample, 95% are singletons; the top ten hold 0.3% to 0.35%. This sequence originates from an adult with Crohn's disease. The rearrangement joins TRBV15 to TRBJ2-5; 9 positions agree with TRBD1. Sequencing used ileal tissue. CDR3 sequence: CATSRTGEREETQYF. CDR3 nucleotide sequence: TGTGCCACCAGCCGGACAGGGGAGCGGGAAGAGACCCAGTACTTC.